The 27 T cell receptor beta chains below come from one sample, sequenced in a study of cytomegalovirus exposure and HLA in healthy donors. The repertoire was sequenced with immunoSEQ multiplex PCR; TCRdb's copy has only in-frame clones and lacks some. The repertoire holds roughly 50,000 clones, with roughly 87% as singletons. The specimen sequenced was PBMCs. The receptors derive from a young woman in good health and CMV-seropositive.

The table lists this clone with a few counts. The CDR3 DNA reads as TGTGCCAGCAGCCTCGGGACAGCGACCTCCTACGAGCAGTACTTC. This translates into CASSLGTATSYEQYF. The chain links TRBV27 to TRBJ2-7; TRBD1 agrees at 7 bases. This CDR3 contains 15 residues. The V gene end was trimmed by 6 bases and the J gene end by 0 bases; junction bases not matched to a gene: 8. Germline CDR1 is MNHEY and CDR2 is SMNVEV (reference sequence).

The chain carries TRBV30 and TRBJ2-5; D remains ambiguous. The last part of the DNA fits TRBJ2-7 better; the J call may be wrong. This CDR3 spans 11 amino acids. Germline V gene lookup returns CDR1 GTSNPN and CDR2 SVGIG (reference sequence). In DNA form, the CDR3 reads TGTGCCTGGAGGTGGTTGAACGAGCAGTACTTC. As protein: CAWRWLNEQYF.

The gene calls are TRBV7-9 and TRBJ2-1; 12 bases are a match to TRBD2. The germline V gene has CDR1 SEHNR and CDR2 FQNEAQ (reference sequence). V lost 5 bases and J lost 0; bases outside the gene matches: 5. The CDR3 length is 17 residues. CDR3 protein: CASSPALAGGSYNEQFF. CDR3 coding DNA: TGTGCCAGCAGCCCAGCACTAGCGGGGGGCTCCTACAATGAGCAGTTCTTC.

Here the CDR3 DNA reads TGTGCCAGCAGTTTCGGCTTGGGAGCTAGCTCCTATAATTCACCCCTCCACTTT. Translated: CASSFGLGASSYNSPLHF. V is TRBV27 and J is TRBJ1-6; D not certain. From germline, CDR1 is MNHEY and CDR2 SMNVEV (reference sequence). Trimming stripped 3 bases from V and 0 bases from J, with 15 bases between. The CDR3 totals 18 residues.

The V and J genes are TRBV7-9 and TRBJ2-2, with D possibly being TRBD1 (5 bases). Germline V CDR1 and CDR2: SEHNR, FQNEAQ (reference sequence). Trimming removed 6 bases at V and 4 bases at J, with 15 bases between. The CDR3 length is 15 residues. CDR3 protein: CASRRRGLATGELFF. The CDR3 region has the DNA TGTGCCAGCAGAAGAAGGGGATTAGCCACCGGGGAGCTGTTTTTT. Complete variable domain (other parts from reference TRBV7-9 and TRBJ2-2): DTGVSQNPRHKITKRGQNVTFRCDPISEHNRLYWYRQTLGQGPEFLTYFQNEAQLEKSRLLSDRFSAERPKGSFSTLEIQRTEQGDSAMYLCASRRRGLATGELFFGEGSRLTVL.

V gene TRBV19 combines with J gene TRBJ1-2; TRBD1 might be the D (6 bases). V was shortened by 5 bases and J by 6 bases, with 22 bases between the two germline ends. Germline loops: CDR1 LNHDA, CDR2 SQIVND (reference sequence). The CDR3 runs 16 residues. The CDR3 DNA reads as TGTGCCAGTAGTTCCCGCAAAACAGGGCGGACGGATGGCTACACCTTC. This sequence encodes CASSSRKTGRTDGYTF.

The genes are TRBV27 and TRBJ1-2, with D possibly being TRBD1 (5 bases). V was shortened by 3 bases and J by 5 bases, with 16 bases between the two germline ends. The CDR3 loop spans 15 amino acids. CDR1 is MNHEY and CDR2 is SMNVEV in the germline V gene (reference sequence). CDR3: CASSFSLGQGYGYTF. The CDR3 nucleotides are TGTGCCAGCAGTTTTAGTCTCGGGCAGGGTTATGGCTACACCTTC.

The J gene is TRBJ2-3, the V gene TRBV28; 7 bases are a match to TRBD2. Per the germline V gene, CDR1 is MDHEN and CDR2 is SYDVKM. V was pared by 6 bases and J by 0 bases, with 6 bases of the junction left unmatched. The CDR3 sequence is 15 residues long. CDR3 nucleotide sequence: TGTGCCAGCAGGGGAGCGGGGACTAGCACAGATACGCAGTATTTT. Its translation is CASRGAGTSTDTQYF.

The rearrangement joins TRBV11-2 to TRBJ2-7, with 8 nucleotides matching TRBD1. Germline V CDR1 and CDR2: SGHAT, FQNNGV. J was trimmed by 1 base and V by 5 bases; bases with no gene match: 7. The CDR3 is 15 residues long. CDR3 protein: CASSRGGQASYEQYF. The CDR3 nucleotides are TGTGCCAGCAGCCGTGGGGGACAGGCATCCTACGAGCAGTACTTC.

The rearrangement links TRBV7-9 to TRBJ2-1; D gene unclear. With 0 bases removed from V and 15 bases from J, the gap between germline ends came to 9 bases. CDR1 and CDR2 from the germline V gene are SEHNR and FQNEAQ (reference sequence). This CDR3 contains 11 residues. CDR3 in DNA: TGTGCCAGCAGCTTAGCCCCCAAGCCGTTCTTC. This sequence encodes CASSLAPKPFF.

This chain links TRBV2 with TRBJ2-7; D possibly corresponds to TRBD2 (5 bases). CDR3 length: 11 amino acids. Trimming removed 7 bases at V and 6 bases at J, with 10 bases between. The germline V gene has CDR1 SNHLY and CDR2 FYNNEI. The DNA for the CDR3 is TGTGCCAGCACCCCGAGGGTCGAGCAGTACTTC. Translated, it gives CASTPRVEQYF.

J is TRBJ2-5 and V is TRBV5-1; D remains ambiguous. The germline V and J ends were trimmed by 0 bases and 4 bases, with 4 bases remaining between them. CDR3 size: 12 residues. Germline-derived CDR1 and CDR2 are SGHRS and YFSETQ. In DNA form, the CDR3 reads TGCGCCAGCAGCTTGGGTCGAGAGACCCAGTACTTC. The encoded protein is CASSLGRETQYF.

The gene calls are TRBV4-3 and TRBJ2-2; TRBD1 agrees at 8 bases. Trimming cost V 3 bases and J 8 bases; bases outside gene matches: 11. The CDR3 contains 16 residues. Germline-derived CDR1 and CDR2 are LGHNA and YSLEER. CDR3: CASSQQLDRVTGELFF. The DNA for the CDR3 is TGCGCCAGCAGCCAGCAACTGGACAGGGTTACTGGGGAGCTGTTTTTT.

The table lists this clone with a few counts. The chain combines TRBV7-2 with TRBJ2-5; TRBD2 matches 13 bases. Germline lookup yields CDR1 SGHTA and CDR2 FQGNSA. The V segment lost 7 bases and the J segment 1 base; nucleotides outside the gene matches: 6. There are 16 residues in the CDR3. CDR3 region: CASTRTSGGSQETQYF. In DNA, the CDR3 is TGTGCCAGCACCAGGACTAGCGGGGGATCCCAAGAGACCCAGTACTTC.

The chain links TRBV5-5 to TRBJ1-6; 7 nucleotides match TRBD1. J lost 0 bases, V lost 4 bases, and 4 bases had no gene match. The CDR3 runs to 16 residues. CDR1 and CDR2 from the germline V gene are SGHKS and YYEKEE (reference sequence). The DNA of the CDR3 is TGTGCCAGCAGCAAGGACAGGAGCTCCTATAATTCACCCCTCCACTTT. As protein: CASSKDRSSYNSPLHF.

This clone appeared a single time. The V and J genes are TRBV30 and TRBJ2-1, with unresolved D. Germline lookup yields CDR1 GTSNPN and CDR2 SVGIG (reference sequence). V lost 1 base and J lost 5, with 3 bases in between. The CDR3 consists of 11 residues. This CDR3 reads CAWSADNEQFF. CDR3 nucleotide sequence: TGTGCCTGGAGTGCAGACAATGAGCAGTTCTTC.

The chain is built from TRBV2 and TRBJ2-1, with 14 bases lining up with TRBD2. The junction had 9 bases not matched to a gene; V was cut back by 6 bases and J by 5 bases. In germline, CDR1 is SNHLY, CDR2 FYNNEI. The CDR3 runs to 17 residues. CDR3: CASREGLAGVTHNEQFF. In DNA, the CDR3 is TGTGCCAGCAGGGAGGGACTAGCGGGGGTGACCCACAATGAGCAGTTCTTC.

In its sample, this clone was seen once. The chain employs TRBV4-3 and TRBJ2-3; tentative D call: TRBD2 (6 bases). The germline gives CDR1 LGHNA, CDR2 YSLEER. The ends were cut back, 1 base at V and 4 bases at J, with 12 bases in the middle. This CDR3 comprises 15 residues. The CDR3 nucleotides read TGCGCCAGCAGCCAAGGCCGGAGGGTATCAGATACGCAGTATTTT. This encodes CASSQGRRVSDTQYF.

The genes are TRBV28 and TRBJ2-1; 10 bases match TRBD1. This CDR3 spans 15 amino acids. Germline values: CDR1 MDHEN, CDR2 SYDVKM. V lost 5 bases and J lost 3; bases outside the gene matches: 4. The CDR3 spells CASSPTGGIYNEQFF. CDR3 DNA sequence: TGTGCCAGCAGTCCGACAGGGGGCATCTACAATGAGCAGTTCTTC.

V gene TRBV7-9 combines with J gene TRBJ2-2, with D maybe TRBD2 (6 bases). The V gene's germline CDR1 is SEHNR and CDR2 FQNEAQ (reference sequence). Trimming shortened V by 11 bases and J by 0 bases, and 16 bases separated the two germline ends. The CDR3 has 15 residues. The CDR3 bases are TGTGCCGTGAAGATTCGGGGGTCGAACACCGGGGAGCTGTTTTTT. Translation: CAVKIRGSNTGELFF.

V gene TRBV7-2 combines with J gene TRBJ2-7; 11 nucleotides line up with TRBD2. With V trimmed by 6 bases and J by 4 bases, 8 bases remained unmatched. The CDR3 consists of 15 residues. Germline CDR1 reads SGHTA; CDR2 reads FQGNSA. CDR3 amino acids: CASSPKTSGDYEQYF. The CDR3 coding sequence is TGTGCCAGCAGTCCTAAGACTAGCGGGGATTACGAGCAGTACTTC. The variable domain in full, completed from reference TRBV7-2 and TRBJ2-7, reads GAGVSQSPSNKVTEKGKDVELRCDPISGHTALYWYRQSLGQGLEFLIYFQGNSAPDKSGLPSDRFSAERTGGSVSTLTIQRTQQEDSAVYLCASSPKTSGDYEQYFGPGTRLTVT.

The rearrangement uses TRBV9 and TRBJ2-7, with 9 bases fitting TRBD1. This CDR3 contains 15 residues. Trimming removed 0 bases from V and 4 bases from J; junction bases left unmatched: 5. CDR1 SGDLS and CDR2 YYNGEE come from the germline V gene. CDR3 nucleotides: TGTGCCAGCAGCGTAGTCGGGGGACAGGGATACGAGCAGTACTTC. This gives the protein CASSVVGGQGYEQYF.

This chain links TRBV15 with TRBJ1-2; D might be TRBD1 (5 bases). CDR3 length: 15 residues. The germline gives CDR1 LNHNV, CDR2 YYDKDF (reference sequence). Trimming left V 0 bases short and J 8 bases short, with 16 bases between. This CDR3 reads CATSREDGRVGGYTF. CDR3 in DNA: TGTGCCACCAGCAGAGAGGACGGCAGGGTAGGAGGCTACACCTTC. The whole variable domain, remainder taken from reference TRBV15 and TRBJ1-2, is DAMVIQNPRYQVTQFGKPVTLSCSQTLNHNVMYWYQQKSSQAPKLLFHYYDKDFNNEADTPDNFQSRRPNTSFCFLDIRSPGLGDTAMYLCATSREDGRVGGYTFGSGTRLTVV.

This chain connects TRBV7-6 to TRBJ2-2, with 7 nucleotides matching TRBD2. The length of the CDR3 is 17 residues. With V trimmed by 5 bases and J by 3 bases, 12 bases remained unmatched. Germline V gene data show CDR1 as SGHVS and CDR2 as FNYEAQ. CDR3 coding DNA: TGTGCCAGCAGCCCTAGCTGGAGCGGGGATGACACCGGGGAGCTGTTTTTT. This translates into CASSPSWSGDDTGELFF.

This chain connects TRBV30 to TRBJ1-2; D is perhaps TRBD1 (5 bases). V was cut by 0 bases and J by 4 bases, with 21 bases left in between. The CDR3 covers 17 residues. Germline loops: CDR1 GTSNPN, CDR2 SVGIG (reference sequence). In DNA, the CDR3 is TGTGCCTGGAGTGTCCCTCACGACAGCCTCAACCCCTATGGCTACACCTTC. Translation: CAWSVPHDSLNPYGYTF.

The chain carries TRBV6-4 and TRBJ1-5; possible D gene TRBD1, 5 bases. In germline, CDR1 is MRHNA, CDR2 SNTAGT. CDR3 length: 15 amino acids. Trimming took 7 bases from V and 2 from J, leaving 15 bases between them. The CDR3 DNA reads as TGTGCCAGCACCCCGAGAGGGGAGGGCAATCAGCCCCAGCATTTT. This sequence encodes CASTPRGEGNQPQHF.

The rearrangement joins TRBV28 to TRBJ2-2, with 9 positions matching TRBD2. CDR3 size: 17 residues. Losses at the gene ends were 1 base for V and 0 bases for J; bases not matched to a gene: 3. The germline gives CDR1 MDHEN, CDR2 SYDVKM. As DNA, the CDR3 is TGTGCCAGCAGTTTATTTACTAGCGGGTCGAACACCGGGGAGCTGTTTTTT. Encoded protein: CASSLFTSGSNTGELFF.